Listed below are T cell receptor beta chains from one sample, sequenced in a study of a mutant IDH1 vaccine in newly diagnosed glioma. The antigens for these receptors are not known. Sequenced by immunoSEQ multiplex PCR; TCRdb stores in-frame clones only, minus some. The data contain 50,000 to 70,000 clones, roughly 68% of them seen just once; the ten biggest clones take up 4.5% to 5%. This specimen was PBMCs, taken from a glioma patient whose treatment included an IDH1 peptide vaccine. The receptors were gathered from a man between 50 and 59 years old with glioma. Each CDR3 is given with its conserved first and last residue. The order of the fields is clone size, D gene, V gene, J gene, CDR3 protein, CDR3 DNA. A D gene is named only where the DNA matches it firmly. The size entry is marked missing in some rows and otherwise reads once, few, many or a size class.

clone_size: NA
d_call: TRBD2
v_call: TRBV5-1
j_call: TRBJ2-7
cdr3_aa: CASSGIAGGRSYEQYF
cdr3_nt: TGCGCCAGCAGCGGAATAGCGGGGGGGCGGTCGTACGAGCAGTACTTC

clone_size: NA
d_call: NA
v_call: TRBV13
j_call: TRBJ2-7
cdr3_aa: CASRQAASYEQYF
cdr3_nt: TGTGCCAGCAGGCAGGCCGCCTCGTACGAGCAGTACTTC

clone_size: NA
d_call: NA
v_call: TRBV6-6
j_call: TRBJ2-1
cdr3_aa: CASTSFGGNNEQFF
cdr3_nt: TGTGCCAGCACCTCATTCGGGGGTAACAATGAGCAGTTCTTC

clone_size: NA
d_call: NA
v_call: TRBV7-9
j_call: TRBJ1-5
cdr3_aa: CASSLGFQGDQPQHF
cdr3_nt: TGTGCCAGCAGCTTAGGGTTCCAGGGCGATCAGCCCCAGCATTTT

clone_size: NA
d_call: NA
v_call: TRBV2
j_call: TRBJ1-5
cdr3_aa: CASLRVRNQPQHF
cdr3_nt: TGTGCCAGCTTACGGGTCCGAAATCAGCCCCAGCATTTT

clone_size: NA
d_call: TRBD1
v_call: TRBV5-4
j_call: TRBJ2-7
cdr3_aa: CASDQGASYEQYF
cdr3_nt: TGTGCCAGCGATCAGGGGGCCTCCTACGAGCAGTACTTC

clone_size: NA
d_call: NA
v_call: TRBV7-2
j_call: TRBJ2-6
cdr3_aa: CASGLGISGANVLTF
cdr3_nt: TGTGCCAGTGGTCTGGGAATCTCTGGGGCCAACGTCCTGACTTTC

clone_size: NA
d_call: NA
v_call: TRBV14
j_call: TRBJ2-5
cdr3_aa: CASSQSGTQYF
cdr3_nt: TGTGCCAGCAGCCAAAGTGGGACCCAGTACTTC

clone_size: NA
d_call: NA
v_call: TRBV19
j_call: TRBJ1-5
cdr3_aa: CASTGQPPGNQPQHF
cdr3_nt: TGTGCCAGTACCGGACAGCCCCCTGGCAATCAGCCCCAGCATTTT

clone_size: once
d_call: NA
v_call: TRBV19
j_call: TRBJ1-5
cdr3_aa: CASSGTNRNQPQHF
cdr3_nt: TGTGCCAGTTCCGGGACAAACCGCAATCAGCCCCAGCATTTT

clone_size: NA
d_call: NA
v_call: TRBV28
j_call: TRBJ2-2
cdr3_aa: CASSLGNPGELFF
cdr3_nt: TGTGCCAGCAGTTTAGGTAATCCCGGGGAGCTGTTTTTT

clone_size: once
d_call: NA
v_call: TRBV6-6
j_call: TRBJ1-5
cdr3_aa: CASSLPGLGEQPQHF
cdr3_nt: TGTGCCAGCAGCCTACCCGGGTTGGGGGAACAGCCCCAGCATTTT

clone_size: NA
d_call: NA
v_call: TRBV9
j_call: TRBJ1-3
cdr3_aa: CASTDDPGNTIYF
cdr3_nt: TGTGCCAGCACCGACGACCCTGGAAACACCATATATTTT

clone_size: few
d_call: NA
v_call: TRBV6-6
j_call: TRBJ1-1
cdr3_aa: CASSRLDTEAFF
cdr3_nt: TGTGCCAGCAGTCGGTTGGACACTGAAGCTTTCTTT

clone_size: few
d_call: NA
v_call: TRBV5-6
j_call: TRBJ1-2
cdr3_aa: CASTETAIGGYTF
cdr3_nt: TGTGCCAGCACCGAAACAGCGATCGGCGGCTACACCTTC

clone_size: NA
d_call: NA
v_call: TRBV18
j_call: TRBJ2-1
cdr3_aa: CASSAPPPSSYNEQFF
cdr3_nt: TGTGCCAGCTCCGCTCCTCCCCCGAGCTCCTACAATGAGCAGTTCTTC

clone_size: once
d_call: NA
v_call: TRBV6-6
j_call: TRBJ1-1
cdr3_aa: CASSSPGGLNTEAFF
cdr3_nt: TGTGCCAGCAGCTCCCCCGGGGGGTTGAACACTGAAGCTTTCTTT

clone_size: NA
d_call: TRBD1
v_call: TRBV18
j_call: TRBJ2-1
cdr3_aa: CASSPAGGLYNEQFF
cdr3_nt: TGTGCCAGCTCACCCGCAGGGGGCCTCTACAATGAGCAGTTCTTC

clone_size: NA
d_call: NA
v_call: TRBV28
j_call: TRBJ2-7
cdr3_aa: CASSPGGRPYEQYF
cdr3_nt: TGTGCCAGCAGTCCCGGGGGTCGGCCCTACGAGCAGTACTTC

clone_size: NA
d_call: NA
v_call: TRBV20-1
j_call: TRBJ2-5
cdr3_aa: CSHHAQETQYF
cdr3_nt: TGCAGTCACCACGCCCAAGAGACCCAGTACTTC

clone_size: NA
d_call: NA
v_call: TRBV7-2
j_call: TRBJ1-1
cdr3_aa: CASSPAGRNTEAFF
cdr3_nt: TGTGCCAGCAGCCCCGCTGGCAGGAACACTGAAGCTTTCTTT

clone_size: few
d_call: TRBD2
v_call: TRBV7-9
j_call: TRBJ2-5
cdr3_aa: CASSSGGKDQETQYF
cdr3_nt: TGTGCCAGCAGCTCGGGGGGGAAGGACCAAGAGACCCAGTACTTC

clone_size: once
d_call: NA
v_call: TRBV7-2
j_call: TRBJ2-7
cdr3_aa: CASSFGRIRSYEQYF
cdr3_nt: TGTGCCAGCAGCTTTGGACGGATCCGATCCTACGAGCAGTACTTC

clone_size: few
d_call: NA
v_call: TRBV20-1
j_call: TRBJ1-4
cdr3_aa: CSARVGQSLFF
cdr3_nt: TGCAGTGCTAGGGTAGGGCAATCGCTGTTTTTT

clone_size: few
d_call: NA
v_call: TRBV7-9
j_call: TRBJ2-5
cdr3_aa: CASSLRGPQETQYF
cdr3_nt: TGTGCCAGCAGCTTACGGGGGCCCCAAGAGACCCAGTACTTC

clone_size: NA
d_call: NA
v_call: TRBV25-1
j_call: TRBJ2-2
cdr3_aa: CASTSNWGENTGELFF
cdr3_nt: TGTGCCAGCACCTCGAACTGGGGGGAGAACACCGGGGAGCTGTTTTTT

clone_size: NA
d_call: TRBD1
v_call: TRBV6-5
j_call: TRBJ1-4
cdr3_aa: CASSYLPGGNEKLFF
cdr3_nt: TGTGCCAGCAGCTATCTACCAGGGGGTAATGAAAAACTGTTTTTT

clone_size: NA
d_call: NA
v_call: TRBV10-3
j_call: TRBJ1-1
cdr3_aa: CAISEGHSTEAFF
cdr3_nt: TGTGCCATCAGTGAGGGACATAGCACTGAAGCTTTCTTT

clone_size: NA
d_call: NA
v_call: TRBV30
j_call: TRBJ1-4
cdr3_aa: CAWNRAQREKLFF
cdr3_nt: TGTGCCTGGAACCGGGCCCAGAGGGAAAAACTGTTTTTT